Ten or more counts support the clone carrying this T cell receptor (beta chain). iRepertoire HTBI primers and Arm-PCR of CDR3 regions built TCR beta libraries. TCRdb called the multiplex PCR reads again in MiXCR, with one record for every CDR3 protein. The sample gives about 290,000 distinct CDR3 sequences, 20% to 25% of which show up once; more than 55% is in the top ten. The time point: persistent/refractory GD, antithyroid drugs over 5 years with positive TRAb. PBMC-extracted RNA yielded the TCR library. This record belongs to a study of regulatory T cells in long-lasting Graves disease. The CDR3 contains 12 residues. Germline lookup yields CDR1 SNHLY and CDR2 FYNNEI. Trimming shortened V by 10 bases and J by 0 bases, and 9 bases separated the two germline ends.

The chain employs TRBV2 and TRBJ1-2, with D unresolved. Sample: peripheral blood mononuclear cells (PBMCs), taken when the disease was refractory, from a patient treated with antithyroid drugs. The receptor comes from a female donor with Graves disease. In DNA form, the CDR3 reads TGTGCCATCCAGCGGGCTAACTATGGCTACACCTTC. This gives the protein CAIQRANYGYTF.